This entry lists 31 T cell receptor beta chains sequenced from one sample in a study of T cells in Graves' hyperthyroidism and ophthalmopathy. TCR beta CDR3 region amplification was performed from RNA transcripts. A set of HTBI primers served as the primers for a first-round RT-PCR of the TCR CDR3. TCRdb re-analysed the multiplex PCR reads in MiXCR, keeping a single row per CDR3 protein. The table records roughly 500,000 distinct CDR3 sequences, approximately 14% of them present only once. Sequenced sample: blood. The receptors here all came from a woman in her twenties or thirties with Graves' hyperthyroidism that later progressed to Graves' ophthalmopathy.

This clonotype was seen repeatedly, ten times or more. This sequence joins TRBV11-3 and TRBJ2-5; the match to TRBD1 covers 11 bases. The CDR3 covers 16 residues. CDR1 is SGHNT and CDR2 is YENEEA in the germline V gene. J was trimmed by 4 bases and V by 1 base; bases with no gene match: 5. CDR3 in DNA: TGTGCCAGCAGCTTAGGCGTGGACAGGGGGCTAGAGACCCAGTACTTC. This codes for CASSLGVDRGLETQYF. The entire variable domain, with the rest obtained from reference TRBV11-3 and TRBJ2-5, is as follows: EAGVVQSPRYKIIEKKQPVAFWCNPISGHNTLYWYLQNLGQGPELLIRYENEEAVDDSQLPKDRFSAERLKGVDSTLKIQPAELGDSAVYLCASSLGVDRGLETQYFGPGTRLLVL.

In this sample, this clonotype turned up many times. V and J are TRBV20-1 and TRBJ2-5, with a weak D call TRBD1 (6 bases). Germline V lookup: CDR1 DFQATT, CDR2 SNEGSKA (reference sequence). V gave up 0 bases and J gave up 2 bases, with 25 bases separating them. CDR3 size: 19 residues. This chain's CDR3 is CSARDRTGTPGGKQETQYF. In nucleotides, the CDR3 is TGCAGTGCTAGAGACAGAACCGGGACACCCGGAGGTAAACAAGAGACCCAGTACTTC.

This clonotype was detected ten times or more. J is TRBJ2-3 and V is TRBV28; D unclear. The CDR3 has 12 residues. V was clipped by 6 bases and J by 5 bases, with 9 bases between them. Germline V gene lookup returns CDR1 MDHEN and CDR2 SYDVKM. In DNA form, the CDR3 reads TGTGCCAGCAGCAACCGGAGAGATACGCAGTATTTT. It codes for CASSNRRDTQYF.

Only a few counts were recorded for this clonotype. V and J are TRBV6-1 and TRBJ2-7, with D possibly matching TRBD2 (6 bases). Germline CDR1 MNHNS, CDR2 SASEGT. The CDR3 extends over 14 amino acids. V lost 3 bases to trimming and J lost 4 bases, with 13 bases between them. The DNA of the CDR3 is TGTGCCAGCAGTGAGGGTCAGGCGGGGTACGAGCAGTACTTC. This sequence encodes CASSEGQAGYEQYF.

There are a few counts of this clonotype. This chain connects TRBV7-2 to TRBJ2-5, with D possibly TRBD2 on 6 matching bases. The CDR3 is 15 residues long. Germline assignment: CDR1 SGHTA and CDR2 FQGNSA. With 1 base removed from V and 5 bases from J, the gap between germline ends came to 14 bases. CDR3 region: CASSLVVLAGETQYF. In DNA form, the CDR3 reads TGTGCCAGCAGCTTAGTCGTACTAGCCGGTGAGACCCAGTACTTC.

The sample holds many counts of this clonotype. The V gene is TRBV19, the J gene TRBJ2-1; 8 nucleotides match TRBD2. This CDR3 contains 13 residues. Germline V gives CDR1 LNHDA, CDR2 SQIVND (reference sequence). The V segment lost 7 bases and the J segment 4 bases; nucleotides outside the gene matches: 3. The CDR3 nucleotides are TGTGCCAGTAATGGACTAGCTTACAATGAGCAGTTCTTC. Its translation is CASNGLAYNEQFF.

This clonotype has at least ten counts. The rearrangement joins TRBV10-1 to TRBJ1-4; TRBD1 might be the D (5 bases). CDR3 size: 15 residues. V gave up 2 bases and J gave up 8 bases, with 15 bases separating them. Germline CDR1 and CDR2: WNHNN and SYGVQD (reference sequence). CDR3 bases: TGCGCCAGCAGTGAGCAAGGGGCGAAGGAAGAAAAACTGTTTTTT. Translated: CASSEQGAKEEKLFF.

This clonotype showed up many times. This chain links TRBV12-3 or TRBV12-4 with TRBJ1-1, with TRBD1 identical over 8 bases. V trimming: 3 bases; J trimming: 6 bases; junction bases outside the gene matches: 6. There are 14 residues in the CDR3. The CDR3 sequence is CASSLGTGGSEAFF. In nucleotides, the CDR3 is TGTGCCAGCAGTTTGGGAACAGGGGGGTCTGAAGCTTTCTTT.

This clonotype was counted at least ten times. The CDR3 bases are TGTGCCATCAGTGATGGACACACAGATACGCAGTATTTT. Translation: CAISDGHTDTQYF. The chain joins TRBV10-3 to TRBJ2-3; D might be TRBD1 (5 bases). Trimming took 3 bases from V and 2 from J, leaving 6 bases between them. The CDR3 runs 13 residues. Germline V gene sequence: CDR1 ENHRY, CDR2 SYGVKD.

In its sample, this clonotype was seen many times. This chain links TRBV30 with TRBJ1-1, with TRBD1 matching over 7 bases. The junction had 14 bases not matched to a gene; V was cut back by 3 bases and J by 4 bases. The CDR3 sequence is 16 residues long. Germline-derived CDR1 and CDR2 are GTSNPN and SVGIG (reference sequence). The DNA of the CDR3 is TGTGCCTGGAGCGGGACAGCCGAACCGTTGGGCACTGAAGCTTTCTTT. Translating gives CAWSGTAEPLGTEAFF.

In this sample, this clonotype turned up once. The rearrangement uses TRBV20-1 and TRBJ2-3; no definite D call. V dropped 1 base and J dropped 1 base, with 6 bases sitting between them. The CDR3 length is 13 residues. CDR1 and CDR2 from the germline V gene are DFQATT and SNEGSKA (reference sequence). CDR3 protein: CSARASRTDTQYF. CDR3 sequence (DNA): TGCAGTGCTAGAGCCTCACGCACAGATACGCAGTATTTT.

This clonotype was recorded many times. V is TRBV4-3 and J is TRBJ2-5; 8 positions match TRBD1. CDR3 size: 16 residues. CDR1 is LGHNA and CDR2 is YSLEER in the germline V gene. V shed 3 bases, J shed 5 bases, and the junction held 11 bases outside the gene matches. CDR3 in DNA: TGCGCCAGCAGCCAGACGCACCAGGGGGCAGGGGAGACCCAGTACTTC. Protein: CASSQTHQGAGETQYF.

The sample holds a few counts of this clonotype. The chain combines TRBV2 with TRBJ2-1; 13 positions match TRBD2. With 5 bases clipped from V and 9 bases from J, the junction kept 7 bases outside the gene matches. The CDR3 is made up of 15 amino acids. CDR1 is SNHLY and CDR2 is FYNNEI in the germline V gene. The CDR3 DNA sequence: TGTGCCAGCAGTTACACTAGCGGGAGGGCGGGTGAGCAGTTCTTC. The encoded protein is CASSYTSGRAGEQFF. The full variable domain, completed using reference TRBV2 and TRBJ2-1, is EPEVTQTPSHQVTQMGQEVILRCVPISNHLYFYWYRQILGQKVEFLVSFYNNEISEKSEIFDDQFSVERPDGSNFTLKIRSTKLEDSAMYFCASSYTSGRAGEQFFGPGTRLTVL.

The table lists this clonotype with many counts. The chain uses TRBV28 and TRBJ1-2, with 7 positions matching TRBD1. CDR3 length: 15 amino acids. The V gene's germline CDR1 is MDHEN and CDR2 SYDVKM. V trimming: 2 bases; J trimming: 5 bases; junction bases outside the gene matches: 8. In DNA form, the CDR3 reads TGTGCCAGCAGTTTAGGAGGGGGCGCGGGATATGGCTACACCTTC. It specifies CASSLGGGAGYGYTF.

This clonotype was seen many times. The chain uses TRBV15 and TRBJ2-1, with 7 bases matching TRBD2. The junction had 7 bases not matched to a gene; V was cut back by 0 bases and J by 5 bases. This CDR3 spans 16 amino acids. Germline V CDR1 and CDR2: LNHNV, YYDKDF (reference sequence). The CDR3 here is CATSRDPETSHNEQFF. The CDR3 nucleotides are TGTGCCACCAGCAGAGATCCGGAGACTAGCCACAATGAGCAGTTCTTC.

This clonotype was observed a few times. This chain connects TRBV19 to TRBJ1-5; 11 positions match TRBD1. The CDR3 is made up of 16 amino acids. After removal of 8 bases from V and 3 bases from J, the junction contained 9 bases not matched to a gene. Germline loops: CDR1 LNHDA, CDR2 SQIVND (reference sequence). CDR3 DNA sequence: TGTGCCAGTTACGGGACAGGGGGTGGCTTCAATCAGCCCCAGCATTTT. Translation gives CASYGTGGGFNQPQHF.

This clonotype was observed a handful of times. The chain combines TRBV6-1 with TRBJ1-5; D perhaps matches TRBD1 (5 bases). Per germline, CDR1 MNHNS and CDR2 SASEGT. V was trimmed by 6 bases and J by 6 bases, leaving 15 bases between them. The CDR3 length is 14 residues. The CDR3 nucleotides read TGTGCCAGCAGGACCCGGGGGAAGGGTCAGCCCCAGCATTTT. Protein sequence: CASRTRGKGQPQHF.

This clonotype was seen a few times. The chain carries TRBV2 and TRBJ1-5; 7 bases match TRBD1. The CDR3 has 14 residues. The V gene end was trimmed by 6 bases and the J gene end by 5 bases; junction bases not matched to a gene: 7. In germline, CDR1 is SNHLY, CDR2 FYNNEI. The CDR3 DNA reads TGTGCCAGCAGGGCAGGGGGGGGTTATCAGCCCCAGCATTTT. Translation: CASRAGGGYQPQHF.

The chain has TRBV20-1 and TRBJ2-1; the D is unclear. V was clipped by 6 bases and J by 1 base, with 10 bases between them. From germline, CDR1 is DFQATT and CDR2 SNEGSKA (reference sequence). The CDR3 is 13 amino acids. CDR3 DNA sequence: TGCAGTGCGTGGGCGCCGTCCTACAATGAGCAGTTCTTC. It is translated as CSAWAPSYNEQFF.

J is TRBJ1-4 and V is TRBV27; no clear D. V lost 5 bases, J lost 1 base, and 5 bases lay in between. The V gene's germline CDR1 is MNHEY and CDR2 SMNVEV (reference sequence). The CDR3 length is 13 residues. The CDR3 DNA follows: TGTGCCAGCAGTCCCTTAACTAATGAAAAACTGTTTTTT. It translates to CASSPLTNEKLFF.

This clonotype was recorded many times. The chain couples TRBV27 to TRBJ1-2; unclear D gene. The CDR3 has 12 amino acids. The germline gives CDR1 MNHEY, CDR2 SMNVEV (reference sequence). The V end lost 4 bases, the J end lost 8 bases, and 11 bases lay between the germline ends. DNA for the CDR3: TGTGCCAGCAGTTCCGGACTTAGGGGCTACACCTTC. Protein: CASSSGLRGYTF.

This clonotype was seen more than once but under ten times. The rearrangement links TRBV5-6 to TRBJ1-4, with 7 bases matching TRBD1. Trimming cost V 5 bases and J 8 bases; bases outside gene matches: 6. Germline lookup yields CDR1 SGHDT and CDR2 YYEEEE. The CDR3 spans 13 residues. The CDR3 spells CASRRQGREKLFF. CDR3 sequence (DNA): TGTGCCAGCAGGAGACAGGGAAGGGAAAAACTGTTTTTT.

At least ten counts were recorded for this clonotype. This sequence joins TRBV3-1 and TRBJ1-5; the D is unclear. This CDR3 is built from 14 residues. Trimming cost V 1 base and J 7 bases, with 11 bases left between them. Germline loops: CDR1 LGHDT, CDR2 YNNKEL (reference sequence). In DNA, the CDR3 is TGTGCCAGCAGCCAAGCGGCTGGGTTACAGCCCCAGCATTTT. This translates into CASSQAAGLQPQHF.

This chain connects TRBV15 to TRBJ1-3; D remains unclear. Germline-derived CDR1 and CDR2 are LNHNV and YYDKDF (reference sequence). There are 18 residues in the CDR3. V lost 0 bases and J lost 2, with 17 bases in between. The CDR3 DNA sequence: TGTGCCACCAGCAGAGAATCTGTCGGACGGAGCCCTGGAAACACCATATATTTT. This translates into CATSRESVGRSPGNTIYF.

Turning to this clonotype: A much larger clone differs by one base, so this may be a read error. The genes are TRBV7-2 and TRBJ2-7; tentatively, D is TRBD1 (5 bases). The CDR3 is 14 residues long. Germline CDR1 is SGHTA and CDR2 is FQGNSA. CDR3 nucleotides: TGTGCCGGCAGCCCCCGACAGCGAACCTACGAGCAGTACTTC. Translation: CAGSPRQRTYEQYF.

This clonotype showed up many times. The chain employs TRBV5-1 and TRBJ2-1, with 10 positions matching TRBD2. Trimming took 3 bases from V and 6 from J; bases not matched to a gene: 9. There are 16 residues in the CDR3. In germline, CDR1 is SGHRS, CDR2 YFSETQ. The CDR3 DNA reads as TGCGCCAGCAGCTCCGTCCTAGCGGGAGTAGGCAATGAGCAGTTCTTC. Residues: CASSSVLAGVGNEQFF.

This chain uses TRBV19 with TRBJ2-6; perhaps D is TRBD1 or TRBD2 (5 bases each). The V end lost 3 bases, the J end lost 1 base, and 10 bases lay between the germline ends. The germline CDR1 and CDR2 sequences are LNHDA and SQIVND (reference sequence). This CDR3 is 16 amino acids long. This CDR3 reads CASSIDGASGANVLTF. In DNA form, the CDR3 reads TGTGCCAGTAGTATTGACGGGGCTTCTGGGGCCAACGTCCTGACTTTC.

This clonotype was found a few times. J is TRBJ1-5 and V is TRBV30, with 10 bases that match TRBD1. Per germline, CDR1 GTSNPN and CDR2 SVGIG (reference sequence). After removal of 4 bases from V and 2 bases from J, the junction contained 5 bases not matched to a gene. The CDR3 runs to 15 residues. The DNA for the CDR3 is TGTGCCTGGACTCCCGGACAGGGGGGCAATCAGCCCCAGCATTTT. It yields the protein CAWTPGQGGNQPQHF.

This clonotype was found many times. The genes are TRBV19 and TRBJ2-7, with D perhaps TRBD1 (6 bases). The CDR3 runs 16 residues. Per germline, CDR1 LNHDA and CDR2 SQIVND (reference sequence). Trimming removed 2 bases at V and 0 bases at J, with 14 bases between. The CDR3 here is CASSITVGDNSYEQYF. The CDR3 bases are TGTGCCAGTAGTATAACCGTCGGGGACAACTCCTACGAGCAGTACTTC.

The chain has TRBV9 and TRBJ1-3; D unresolved. V gave up 7 bases and J gave up 2 bases, with 10 bases separating them. This CDR3 has 13 amino acids. Germline-derived CDR1 and CDR2 are SGDLS and YYNGEE. The CDR3 coding sequence is TGTGCCAGCGGGCGTGGGACTGGAAACACCATATATTTT. This gives the protein CASGRGTGNTIYF.

This clonotype was seen many times. The chain is built from TRBV28 and TRBJ2-4, with 7 positions matching TRBD2. V lost 6 bases to trimming and J lost 0 bases; unmatched junction nucleotides: 14. The CDR3 is 18 amino acids. CDR1 and CDR2 (germline): MDHEN, SYDVKM. DNA for the CDR3: TGTGCCAGCAGCAGCAGCGGGGAAAGGACCCTAGCCAAAAACATTCAGTACTTC. Translation: CASSSSGERTLAKNIQYF.